One sample yielded the 29 T cell receptor beta chains listed below, sequenced in a study of blood T cell repertoires in COVID-19. The table came from immunoSEQ multiplex PCR; TCRdb's copy has only in-frame clones and leaves some out. The sample lists 300,000 to 500,000 clones, roughly 90% occurring once. Sequenced input: PBMCs or T cells enriched from blood (not recorded which). The receptors here all came from a woman in her thirties with acute COVID-19.

The table lists this clone with a count of one. CDR3 nucleotides: TGCGCCAGCAGCTTGACTAGCGGGGGGGCGAGTGAGCAGTTCTTC. It specifies CASSLTSGGASEQFF. The rearrangement uses TRBV5-1 and TRBJ2-1; 13 nucleotides line up with TRBD2. Germline lookup yields CDR1 SGHRS and CDR2 YFSETQ. J lost 9 bases, V lost 1 base, and 4 bases had no gene match. The CDR3 is made up of 15 amino acids.

The chain combines TRBV18 with TRBJ2-4; possible D gene TRBD2, 7 bases. The CDR3 covers 16 residues. CDR1 KGHSH and CDR2 LQKENI come from the germline V gene. V was shortened by 6 bases and J by 3 bases, with 18 bases between the two germline ends. CDR3 DNA: TGTGCCAGCTCGACCCCCGGGGGGCTAATCAAAAACATTCAGTACTTC. It translates to CASSTPGGLIKNIQYF.

V is TRBV5-1 and J is TRBJ1-1; 7 bases match TRBD1. Germline V lookup: CDR1 SGHRS, CDR2 YFSETQ. The CDR3 has 15 residues. V gave up 0 bases and J gave up 5 bases; unmatched junction bases: 7. The CDR3 here is CASSLDRGRGTEAFF. The CDR3 DNA follows: TGCGCCAGCAGCTTGGACAGGGGAAGGGGGACTGAAGCTTTCTTT.

This chain links TRBV5-1 with TRBJ1-4; 9 bases align to TRBD1. Per the germline V gene, CDR1 is SGHRS and CDR2 is YFSETQ. With 4 bases clipped from V and 7 bases from J, the junction kept 5 bases outside the gene matches. The CDR3 is made up of 14 amino acids. The CDR3 sequence: CASSPGQGPEKLFF. CDR3 sequence (DNA): TGCGCCAGCAGCCCGGGACAGGGCCCTGAAAAACTGTTTTTT. The whole variable domain, remainder taken from reference TRBV5-1 and TRBJ1-4, is KAGVTQTPRYLIKTRGQQVTLSCSPISGHRSVSWYQQTPGQGLQFLFEYFSETQRNKGNFPGRFSGRQFSNSRSEMNVSTLELGDSALYLCASSPGQGPEKLFFGSGTQLSVL.

The genes are TRBV24-1 and TRBJ1-2; tentatively, D is TRBD1 (5 bases). The CDR3 loop spans 11 amino acids. CDR1 and CDR2 from the germline V gene are KGHDR and SFDVKD. The ends were cut back, 5 bases at V and 12 bases at J, with 12 bases in the middle. This chain's CDR3 is CATSALTVDTF. CDR3 DNA: TGTGCCACCAGTGCTCTGACAGTTGACACCTTC.

The V and J genes are TRBV30 and TRBJ1-2, with 7 bases aligning to TRBD1. This CDR3 comprises 13 residues. The junction had 4 bases not matched to a gene; V was cut back by 3 bases and J by 3 bases. The germline CDR1 and CDR2 sequences are GTSNPN and SVGIG (reference sequence). This chain's CDR3 is CAWRGGAHYGYTF. In DNA form, the CDR3 reads TGTGCCTGGAGAGGGGGCGCGCACTATGGCTACACCTTC.

The chain has TRBV6-5 and TRBJ2-4, with TRBD1 matching 7 bases. The germline V gene has CDR1 MNHEY and CDR2 SVGAGI. CDR3 length: 15 amino acids. V lost 6 bases to trimming and J lost 5 bases; unmatched junction nucleotides: 10. CDR3 sequence (DNA): TGTGCCAGCAGCCCAGACACAGGGGCTCAAAACATTCAGTACTTC. Residues: CASSPDTGAQNIQYF.

This chain connects TRBV5-6 to TRBJ1-5, with D maybe TRBD1 (6 bases). Germline-derived CDR1 and CDR2 are SGHDT and YYEEEE. Trimming stripped 3 bases from V and 2 bases from J, with 15 bases between. This CDR3 contains 16 residues. Here the CDR3 DNA reads TGTGCCAGCAGCTCCCTGTCCAGGGGCGGCAATCAGCCCCAGCATTTT. It is translated as CASSSLSRGGNQPQHF.

The chain has TRBV19 and TRBJ2-3; D gene unclear. Per germline, CDR1 LNHDA and CDR2 SQIVND (reference sequence). V lost 1 base to trimming and J lost 0 bases, with 8 bases between them. The CDR3 length is 15 residues. The CDR3 spells CASSIGRGSTDTQYF. CDR3 in DNA: TGTGCCAGTAGTATAGGTAGAGGAAGCACAGATACGCAGTATTTT.

V is TRBV5-1 and J is TRBJ2-7, with no clear D. Germline CDR1 SGHRS, CDR2 YFSETQ. CDR3 size: 12 residues. Between the trimmed V and J ends, which lost 0 bases and 6 bases, there was a span of 7 bases. CDR3: CASSLGSAEQYF. In nucleotides, the CDR3 is TGCGCCAGCAGCTTGGGGAGCGCCGAGCAGTACTTC. Combining the CDR3 with reference TRBV5-1 and TRBJ2-7 gives the whole variable domain KAGVTQTPRYLIKTRGQQVTLSCSPISGHRSVSWYQQTPGQGLQFLFEYFSETQRNKGNFPGRFSGRQFSNSRSEMNVSTLELGDSALYLCASSLGSAEQYFGPGTRLTVT.

This chain links TRBV5-1 with TRBJ1-4, with D hard to call. Trimming took off 4 bases at V and 0 bases at J, with 10 bases between the two ends. Germline loops: CDR1 SGHRS, CDR2 YFSETQ. The length of the CDR3 is 15 residues. CDR3 amino acids: CASSADGATNEKLFF. CDR3 coding DNA: TGCGCCAGCAGCGCGGACGGGGCAACTAATGAAAAACTGTTTTTT.

The chain joins TRBV7-2 to TRBJ2-7; D possibly corresponds to TRBD2 (5 bases). Germline CDR1 reads SGHTA; CDR2 reads FQGNSA. This CDR3 is built from 14 residues. V lost 2 bases, J lost 7 bases, and 15 bases lay in between. The CDR3 region has the DNA TGTGCCAGCAGCTTATCGGGTGCTGGGGAGGAGCAGTACTTC. Translated, it gives CASSLSGAGEEQYF.

The rearrangement joins TRBV6-5 to TRBJ2-7; TRBD1 matches at 9 bases. Germline loops: CDR1 MNHEY, CDR2 SVGAGI. The CDR3 runs to 13 residues. The junction had 10 bases not matched to a gene; V was cut back by 10 bases and J by 6 bases. The CDR3 protein is CATATGGVGEQYF. The CDR3 DNA reads TGTGCCACCGCGACAGGGGGTGTCGGCGAGCAGTACTTC.

V gene TRBV6-4 combines with J gene TRBJ1-6, with D uncertain. From germline, CDR1 is MRHNA and CDR2 SNTAGT. This CDR3 contains 13 residues. The V end was cut by 3 bases, the J end by 8 bases, with 8 bases between. The DNA of the CDR3 is TGTGCCAGCAGTGAAACACGGGATTCACCCCTCCACTTT. Its translation: CASSETRDSPLHF.

V usage is TRBV4-3 and J usage is TRBJ1-1; no firm D call. Germline CDR1 reads LGHNA; CDR2 reads YSLEER. The CDR3 length is 13 residues. Trimming stripped 2 bases from V and 4 bases from J, with 8 bases between. As DNA, the CDR3 is TGCGCCAGCAGCCAACGGGTAGGCACTGAAGCTTTCTTT. Amino acids: CASSQRVGTEAFF.

The count of this clone is one. The genes are TRBV12-3 or TRBV12-4 and TRBJ1-1; D uncertain. The V end was cut by 3 bases, the J end by 4 bases, with 9 bases between. The CDR3 has 13 amino acids. The CDR3 nucleotides are TGTGCCAGCAGTTTCGGGAGGAGCACTGAAGCTTTCTTT. Protein sequence: CASSFGRSTEAFF.

This clone occurred a few times. A junction end diverges from the germline sequence, so it may reflect a read error. V usage is TRBV27 and J usage is TRBJ2-5, with D perhaps TRBD2 (5 bases). Per the germline V gene, CDR1 is MNHEY and CDR2 is SMNVEV (reference sequence). CDR3 size: 13 residues. The chain's CDR3 is CASGLGHEGTQYF. CDR3 coding DNA: TGTGCCAGCGGTTTGGGCCATGAGGGGACCCAGTACTTC.

The chain is built from TRBV7-8 and TRBJ2-7, with 7 positions matching TRBD1. V dropped 5 bases and J dropped 10; count of bases not matched to a gene: 11. Germline lookup yields CDR1 SGHVS and CDR2 FQNEAQ. This CDR3 is 13 amino acids long. The CDR3 DNA sequence: TGTGCCAGCAGCCGAATTAGGGGGACAGAACAGTACTTC. Amino acids: CASSRIRGTEQYF.

The chain has TRBV19 and TRBJ1-5, with a possible D match to TRBD1 (6 bases). The V gene lost 5 bases and the J gene lost 7 bases, with 12 bases spanning the gap. Germline loops: CDR1 LNHDA, CDR2 SQIVND (reference sequence). The CDR3 loop spans 13 amino acids. CDR3 loop: CASSSGGRQPQHF. The CDR3 nucleotides read TGTGCCAGTAGTTCTGGGGGCAGACAGCCCCAGCATTTT.

This clone was seen once. The rearrangement joins TRBV5-1 to TRBJ1-2, with D possibly TRBD1 on 5 matching bases. V lost 4 bases and J lost 6, with 10 bases in between. Germline CDR1 is SGHRS and CDR2 is YFSETQ. CDR3 length: 12 residues. CDR3 nucleotide sequence: TGCGCCAGCAGCGCGGGGGGAAATGGCTACACCTTC. It is translated as CASSAGGNGYTF.

The V gene is TRBV9, the J gene TRBJ1-3, with 7 bases matching TRBD1. With 3 bases clipped from V and 2 bases from J, the junction kept 8 bases outside the gene matches. The CDR3 contains 16 residues. Germline V gene sequence: CDR1 SGDLS, CDR2 YYNGEE. For the CDR3, the DNA is TGTGCCAGCAGCGCGCAGTTAGACAGGGCTGGAAACACCATATATTTT. This gives the protein CASSAQLDRAGNTIYF.

The chain links TRBV7-2 to TRBJ1-2; D uncertain. Germline assignment: CDR1 SGHTA and CDR2 FQGNSA. Trimming pared 5 bases from V and 4 bases from J, leaving 14 bases between. CDR3 length equals 14 residues. The CDR3, as DNA: TGTGCCAGCAGCCAGGACGGGAACTTCTATGGCTACACCTTC. It encodes CASSQDGNFYGYTF. Drawing the rest from reference TRBV7-2 and TRBJ1-2, the complete variable domain is GAGVSQSPSNKVTEKGKDVELRCDPISGHTALYWYRQSLGQGLEFLIYFQGNSAPDKSGLPSDRFSAERTGGSVSTLTIQRTQQEDSAVYLCASSQDGNFYGYTFGSGTRLTVV.

The rearrangement joins TRBV5-5 to TRBJ1-2, with unresolved D. The V gene's germline CDR1 is SGHKS and CDR2 YYEKEE (reference sequence). V was trimmed by 0 bases and J by 4 bases, leaving 13 bases between them. The CDR3 length is 15 residues. The CDR3 DNA reads as TGTGCCAGCAGCTTGGATCGGCAGGAGGTCTATGGCTACACCTTC. Protein: CASSLDRQEVYGYTF.

The genes are TRBV15 and TRBJ1-5; the D gene is possibly TRBD1 (5 bases). This CDR3 contains 15 residues. Trimming pared 8 bases from V and 4 bases from J, leaving 18 bases between. Germline V gene sequence: CDR1 LNHNV, CDR2 YYDKDF (reference sequence). The CDR3 bases are TGTGCCACCGGTGAGGGGACTCTCGTAAATCAGCCCCAGCATTTT. The encoded protein is CATGEGTLVNQPQHF.

The V and J genes are TRBV15 and TRBJ2-1, with a possible D match to TRBD2 (6 bases). Between the trimmed V and J ends, which lost 0 bases and 5 bases, there was a span of 14 bases. This CDR3 is 16 amino acids long. Germline V gene lookup returns CDR1 LNHNV and CDR2 YYDKDF (reference sequence). The CDR3 loop reads CATSREYGTLNNEQFF. CDR3 bases: TGTGCCACCAGCAGAGAATACGGGACTCTTAACAATGAGCAGTTCTTC.

The chain combines TRBV19 with TRBJ1-1; D gene unclear. V was cut by 11 bases and J by 0 bases, with 13 bases left in between. Germline V CDR1 and CDR2: LNHDA, SQIVND (reference sequence). CDR3 size: 13 residues. Here the CDR3 DNA reads TGTGCCGTTGCCGGGGTGCTGAACACTGAAGCTTTCTTT. It yields the protein CAVAGVLNTEAFF.

This clone was found once. The V call is TRBV6-5, the J call TRBJ1-1; D uncertain. V was clipped by 0 bases and J by 0 bases, with 8 bases between them. CDR3 length: 15 residues. CDR1 and CDR2 from the germline V gene are MNHEY and SVGAGI. The CDR3 bases are TGTGCCAGCAGTTACTCGAGGCCTATGAACACTGAAGCTTTCTTT. Translated: CASSYSRPMNTEAFF.

A word on this clone: Other DNA sequences in this sample translate to the same CDR3. The CDR3 reads CASSRGQGGNTIYF. The DNA for the CDR3 is TGTGCCAGTAGTCGTGGACAGGGGGGAAACACCATATATTTT. The chain couples TRBV19 to TRBJ1-3, with TRBD1 identical over 9 bases. V lost 5 bases, J lost 4 bases, and 3 bases stayed unmatched. The CDR3 runs to 14 residues. CDR1 LNHDA and CDR2 SQIVND come from the germline V gene (reference sequence).

The chain is built from TRBV7-9 and TRBJ2-2; 8 nucleotides line up with TRBD2. Germline CDR1 reads SEHNR; CDR2 reads FQNEAQ (reference sequence). The V and J ends lost 1 base and 7 bases, in that order; junction bases with no gene match: 5. This CDR3 contains 15 residues. CDR3 amino acids: CASSLVVGTSGELFF. The CDR3 bases are TGTGCCAGCAGCTTAGTTGTCGGGACTAGCGGGGAGCTGTTTTTT.